This entry concerns a single TCR beta chain. Under the authors' procedure: Reference gene primer amplification gave nucleated cell count estimates. Assay used: immunoSEQ multiplex PCR; TCRdb lists only in-frame clones, some missing. V, J and clone size were drawn from that table, and D and trimming were deduced from the DNA. The table includes about 50,000 clones, 79% detected once. This record belongs to a study of blood T cell repertoires in COVID-19. In the study overall: Acute and convalescent COVID-19 samples came from the United States, Italy and Spain.

This CDR3 spans 15 amino acids. The V and J ends lost 3 bases and 6 bases, in that order; junction bases with no gene match: 7. The germline V gene encodes CDR1 ENHRY and CDR2 SYGVKD. The sample consisted of peripheral blood. This receptor was identified in a man aged 65-85 years with acute or convalescent COVID-19. V and J are TRBV10-3 and TRBJ2-1; 8 positions match TRBD2. The CDR3 here is CAISDLGTSTNEQFF. The CDR3 bases are TGTGCCATCAGTGATCTCGGGACTAGTACCAATGAGCAGTTCTTC.